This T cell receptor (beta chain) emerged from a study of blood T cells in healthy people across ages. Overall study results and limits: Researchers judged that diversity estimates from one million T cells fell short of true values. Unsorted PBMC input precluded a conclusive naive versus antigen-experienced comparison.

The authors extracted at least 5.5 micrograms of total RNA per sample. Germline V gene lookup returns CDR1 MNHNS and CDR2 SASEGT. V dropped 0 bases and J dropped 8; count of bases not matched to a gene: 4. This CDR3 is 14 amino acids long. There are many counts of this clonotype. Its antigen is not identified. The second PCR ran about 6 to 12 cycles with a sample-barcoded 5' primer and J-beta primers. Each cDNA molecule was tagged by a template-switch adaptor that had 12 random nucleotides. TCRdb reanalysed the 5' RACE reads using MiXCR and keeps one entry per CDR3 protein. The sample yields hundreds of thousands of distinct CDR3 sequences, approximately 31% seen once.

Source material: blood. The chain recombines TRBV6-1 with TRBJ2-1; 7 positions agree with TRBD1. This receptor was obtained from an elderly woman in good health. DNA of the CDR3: TGTGCCAGCAGTGAAGCGCCCAGGGGGTATGAGCAGTTCTTC. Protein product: CASSEAPRGYEQFF.